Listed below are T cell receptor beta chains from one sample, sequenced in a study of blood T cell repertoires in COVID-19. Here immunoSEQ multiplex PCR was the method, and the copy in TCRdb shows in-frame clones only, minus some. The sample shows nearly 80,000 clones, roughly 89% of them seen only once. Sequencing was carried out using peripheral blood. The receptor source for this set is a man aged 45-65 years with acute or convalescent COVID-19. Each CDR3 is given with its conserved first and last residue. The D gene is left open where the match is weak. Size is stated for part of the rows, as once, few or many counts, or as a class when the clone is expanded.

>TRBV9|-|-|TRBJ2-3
CASSLGGTDTQYF
TGTGCCAGCAGTCTAGGTGGCACAGATACGCAGTATTTT
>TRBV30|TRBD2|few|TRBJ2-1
CAWRLGTSGGNEQFF
TGTGCCTGGAGGCTAGGGACTAGCGGGGGGAATGAGCAGTTCTTC
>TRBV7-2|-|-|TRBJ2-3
CASSLVGGPSTDTQYF
TGTGCCAGCAGCTTAGTCGGGGGTCCTAGCACAGATACGCAGTATTTT
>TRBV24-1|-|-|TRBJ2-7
CATSDSGSYEQYF
TGTGCCACCAGCGATAGCGGCTCCTACGAGCAGTACTTC
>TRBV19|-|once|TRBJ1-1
CASTHGGKAFF
TGTGCCAGTACCCACGGGGGTAAAGCTTTCTTT
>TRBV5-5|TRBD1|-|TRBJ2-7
CASSWTGYEQYF
TGTGCCAGCAGCTGGACAGGCTACGAGCAGTACTTC
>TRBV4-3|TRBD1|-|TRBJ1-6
CASSRGTGGDSPLHF
TGCGCCAGCAGCCGCGGAACAGGGGGCGATTCACCCCTCCACTTT
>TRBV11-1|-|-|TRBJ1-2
CASSEQGTGGYTF
TGTGCCAGCAGCGAACAGGGAACTGGTGGCTACACCTTC
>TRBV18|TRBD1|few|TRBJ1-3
CASSPYGQGIGNTIYF
TGTGCCAGCTCACCCTATGGACAGGGGATCGGAAACACCATATATTTT
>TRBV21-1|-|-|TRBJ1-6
CASSNKVTGGAKYPLAFFDSPLHF
TGTGCCAGCAGCAACAAGGTCACAGGGGGCGCGAAATATCCGTTGGCGTTTTTTGATTCACCCCTCCACTTT